This entry lists 15 T cell receptor beta chains sequenced from one sample in a study of blood T cell repertoires in COVID-19. Clones were read by immunoSEQ multiplex PCR, and TCRdb kept only the in-frame ones, dropping some. This table holds over 200,000 clones, around 90% found once. Sequencing input: PBMCs or T cells enriched from blood (not recorded which). These receptors all stem from a woman under 40 who had been exposed to COVID-19.

The chain recombines TRBV6-5 with TRBJ2-3; a weak D match, TRBD2 (6 bases). CDR1 and CDR2 from the germline V gene are MNHEY and SVGAGI. The CDR3 has 13 residues. The V end was cut by 7 bases, the J end by 2 bases, with 10 bases between. The CDR3 DNA is TGTGCCAGCACGTGGGGGGACACAGATACGCAGTATTTT. It specifies CASTWGDTDTQYF.

This chain connects TRBV3-1 (or the pseudogene TRBV3-2) to TRBJ1-2, with 10 bases matching TRBD1. Germline assignment: CDR1 LGHDT and CDR2 YNNKEL (reference sequence). The CDR3 contains 15 residues. The V and J ends lost 0 bases and 6 bases, in that order; junction bases with no gene match: 4. In DNA form, the CDR3 reads TGTGCCAGCAGCCAAGAATGGGACAGGGGAGATGGCTACACCTTC. This codes for CASSQEWDRGDGYTF.

The chain is built from TRBV19 and TRBJ1-6, with D unclear. From germline, CDR1 is LNHDA and CDR2 SQIVND (reference sequence). V lost 7 bases and J 10 bases, leaving 17 bases between the germline ends. The CDR3 is 14 residues long. Here the CDR3 DNA reads TGTGCCAGTAAGGAGTCGGGGATCGGATCACCCCTCCACTTT. Amino acid sequence: CASKESGIGSPLHF.

The chain combines TRBV5-4 with TRBJ2-7; D unresolved. CDR1 is SGHNT, CDR2 YYREEE, per germline (reference sequence). This CDR3 region has 15 residues. The germline V and J ends were trimmed by 3 bases and 0 bases, with 13 bases remaining between them. In DNA form, the CDR3 reads TGTGCCAGCAGCTCCAGGAAGGTTAGCTCCTACGAGCAGTACTTC. Encoded protein: CASSSRKVSSYEQYF.

The chain is built from TRBV5-1 and TRBJ2-1; 8 nucleotides agree with TRBD2. CDR3 length equals 15 residues. Losses at the gene ends were 0 bases for V and 6 bases for J; bases not matched to a gene: 5. Germline CDR1 reads SGHRS; CDR2 reads YFSETQ. CDR3 coding DNA: TGCGCCAGCAGCTTGGCCGAAGGACTAGCCAATGAGCAGTTCTTC. As protein: CASSLAEGLANEQFF. The complete variable domain, with remaining parts taken from reference TRBV5-1 and TRBJ2-1, reads KAGVTQTPRYLIKTRGQQVTLSCSPISGHRSVSWYQQTPGQGLQFLFEYFSETQRNKGNFPGRFSGRQFSNSRSEMNVSTLELGDSALYLCASSLAEGLANEQFFGPGTRLTVL.

CDR3 loop: CASSLRGPGEAFF. In nucleotides, the CDR3 is TGTGCCAGCAGCTTGAGAGGCCCGGGTGAAGCTTTCTTT. This rearrangement joins TRBV11-3 to TRBJ1-1; unclear D gene. The CDR3 is 13 residues long. V was clipped by 3 bases and J by 7 bases, with 12 bases between them. Germline CDR1 is SGHNT and CDR2 is YENEEA.

V gene TRBV19 combines with J gene TRBJ1-1, with no clear D. From germline, CDR1 is LNHDA and CDR2 SQIVND (reference sequence). The CDR3 loop spans 14 amino acids. The germline V and J ends were trimmed by 4 bases and 4 bases, with 13 bases remaining between them. The CDR3 coding sequence is TGTGCCAGTAGTACACATACAAGAACCACTGAAGCTTTCTTT. Encoded protein: CASSTHTRTTEAFF.

The chain recombines TRBV7-9 with TRBJ2-1; 8 bases are shared with TRBD1. This CDR3 region has 16 residues. The V gene's germline CDR1 is SEHNR and CDR2 FQNEAQ (reference sequence). V trimming: 5 bases; J trimming: 3 bases; junction bases outside the gene matches: 9. Written as DNA, the CDR3 is TGTGCCAGCAGCCGTTTCAGGGGGCAGGGCTACAATGAGCAGTTCTTC. Its protein product is CASSRFRGQGYNEQFF.

This rearrangement joins TRBV12-3 or TRBV12-4 to TRBJ2-7, with D unclear. This CDR3 is 12 amino acids long. V shed 2 bases and J shed 3 bases, with 5 bases lying between them. The CDR3 nucleotides are TGTGCCAGCAGTTTAACCTACTACGAGCAGTACTTC. Encoded protein: CASSLTYYEQYF.

A word on this clone: Other DNA sequences in the sample encode the same CDR3. The CDR3 protein is CASSPPSGSPYEQYF. The CDR3 nucleotides are TGTGCCAGCTCACCACCTAGCGGGAGCCCCTACGAGCAGTACTTC. The chain carries TRBV18 and TRBJ2-7; 9 nucleotides match TRBD2. J gave up 2 bases and V 0 bases, and 2 bases lay outside the gene matches. This CDR3 region has 15 residues. The V gene's germline CDR1 is KGHSH and CDR2 LQKENI.

J is TRBJ1-4 and V is TRBV4-1; tentatively, D is TRBD1 (6 bases). With 0 bases removed from V and 6 bases from J, the gap between germline ends came to 20 bases. This CDR3 region has 18 residues. CDR1 is MGHRA, CDR2 YSYEKL, per germline. The CDR3 nucleotides are TGCGCCAGCAGCCAAGATGGGGGGGCACAGGGTGTGGATGAAAAACTGTTTTTT. This translates into CASSQDGGAQGVDEKLFF.

V is TRBV6-2 or TRBV6-3 and J is TRBJ1-1, with D maybe TRBD1 (5 bases). Germline V gene data show CDR1 as MNHEY and CDR2 as SVGEGT. V lost 2 bases and J 0 bases, leaving 19 bases between the germline ends. The CDR3 covers 18 residues. The CDR3 DNA follows: TGTGCCAGCAGTTACCCCCGGGGACTGGGCATATTGAACACTGAAGCTTTCTTT. Translating gives CASSYPRGLGILNTEAFF.

The chain employs TRBV28 and TRBJ1-3, with 12 bases lining up with TRBD1. V dropped 6 bases and J dropped 11; count of bases not matched to a gene: 5. The CDR3 extends over 13 amino acids. Germline V gene sequence: CDR1 MDHEN, CDR2 SYDVKM. In DNA, the CDR3 is TGTGCCAGCAGAGGGACAGGGGGCCCCTCCATATATTTT. It translates to CASRGTGGPSIYF.

The chain uses TRBV15 and TRBJ1-1, with 8 bases fitting TRBD1. Germline assignment: CDR1 LNHNV and CDR2 YYDKDF (reference sequence). CDR3 length: 15 amino acids. Unmatched junction bases numbered 5, after V lost 0 bases and J lost 5 bases. DNA of the CDR3: TGTGCCACCAGCAGAGATCGCAGGGGGCGGACTGAAGCTTTCTTT. This sequence encodes CATSRDRRGRTEAFF. Full variable domain (outside the CDR3, taken from reference TRBV15 and TRBJ1-1): DAMVIQNPRYQVTQFGKPVTLSCSQTLNHNVMYWYQQKSSQAPKLLFHYYDKDFNNEADTPDNFQSRRPNTSFCFLDIRSPGLGDTAMYLCATSRDRRGRTEAFFGQGTRLTVV.

V gene TRBV7-3 combines with J gene TRBJ2-7; 9 bases line up with TRBD2. This CDR3 region has 16 residues. Germline V gene data show CDR1 as SGHTA and CDR2 as FQGTGA. V lost 3 bases and J lost 5; bases outside the gene matches: 11. The CDR3 sequence: CASSFFRGREGHEQYF. CDR3 bases: TGTGCCAGCAGCTTCTTTCGAGGGCGGGAGGGTCACGAGCAGTACTTC.